These 21 T cell receptor beta chains share one sample of origin, sequenced in a study of T cell responses to AZD1222 COVID-19 vaccine. Assay: immunoSEQ multiplex PCR; the TCRdb copy retains only in-frame clones and omits some. The sample lists around 150,000 clones, 85% to 95% seen once, with approximately 4.6% in the top ten. The source material was peripheral blood, sampled 28 days after the second AZD1222 dose. The receptors stem from an adult who received the AZD1222 COVID-19 vaccine.

The gene calls are TRBV7-7 and TRBJ2-7, with a weak D call TRBD1 (6 bases). This CDR3 has 16 amino acids. Germline V gives CDR1 SSHAT, CDR2 FNYEAQ (reference sequence). Trimming shortened V by 1 base and J by 0 bases, and 13 bases separated the two germline ends. The CDR3 loop reads CASSLEAGANSYEQYF. The DNA for the CDR3 is TGTGCCAGCAGCTTAGAGGCAGGGGCCAACTCCTACGAGCAGTACTTC.

This clone was recorded only once. This sequence joins TRBV19 and TRBJ2-2; D gene unclear. The CDR3 loop spans 15 amino acids. Trimming took 1 base from V and 6 from J, leaving 12 bases between them. Looked up from germline, CDR1 is LNHDA and CDR2 is SQIVND (reference sequence). The CDR3: CASSIVPTIAGELFF. CDR3 bases: TGTGCCAGTAGTATAGTCCCCACTATCGCCGGGGAGCTGTTTTTT.

The rearrangement joins TRBV7-3 to TRBJ2-1; TRBD2 might be the D (7 bases). V gave up 5 bases and J gave up 0 bases, with 14 bases separating them. The CDR3 extends over 16 amino acids. Germline-derived CDR1 and CDR2 are SGHTA and FQGTGA. Here the CDR3 reads CASSPQGGDSYNEQFF. Here the CDR3 DNA reads TGTGCCAGCAGCCCCCAAGGGGGGGACTCCTACAATGAGCAGTTCTTC.

The rearrangement uses TRBV4-3 and TRBJ2-7; the match to TRBD2 covers 10 bases. The CDR3 is 14 residues long. In germline, CDR1 is LGHNA, CDR2 YSLEER. The V and J ends lost 0 bases and 7 bases, in that order; junction bases with no gene match: 3. CDR3 in amino acids: CASSQDRTSGEQYF. For the CDR3, the DNA is TGCGCCAGCAGCCAAGATCGGACTAGCGGTGAGCAGTACTTC.

The CDR3 is CASSPAGQNYGYTF. DNA for the CDR3: TGTGCCAGTAGTCCCGCCGGGCAAAACTATGGCTACACCTTC. J is TRBJ1-2 and V is TRBV19; D unresolved. This CDR3 region has 14 residues. CDR1 LNHDA and CDR2 SQIVND come from the germline V gene (reference sequence). V lost 5 bases to trimming and J lost 2 bases, with 12 bases between them.

V and J are TRBV6-2 or TRBV6-3 and TRBJ1-1, with unresolved D. This CDR3 comprises 13 residues. The V gene lost 5 bases and the J gene lost 5 bases, with 12 bases spanning the gap. Per the germline V gene, CDR1 is MNHEY and CDR2 is SVGEGT. Here the CDR3 reads CASSQYGYTEAFF. As DNA, the CDR3 is TGTGCCAGCAGTCAATACGGATATACTGAAGCTTTCTTT.

A few counts support this clone. The chain links TRBV28 to TRBJ1-6; 8 bases match TRBD1. Germline CDR1 reads MDHEN; CDR2 reads SYDVKM. The CDR3 is 15 residues long. The ends lost 4 bases at V and 8 bases at J; junction bases unmatched: 7. CDR3 in DNA: TGTGCCAGCAGTTCCCGGACAGGGTGGGATTCACCCCTCCACTTT. Its translation is CASSSRTGWDSPLHF.

In its sample, this clone was seen once. V gene TRBV19 combines with J gene TRBJ2-3; 9 nucleotides match TRBD1. The CDR3 sequence is 16 residues long. The germline gives CDR1 LNHDA, CDR2 SQIVND (reference sequence). Trimming cost V 5 bases and J 8 bases; bases outside gene matches: 14. CDR3 coding DNA: TGTGCCAGTAGTTCTGCTAAACGGACAGGGGACGGTACGCAGTATTTT. It translates to CASSSAKRTGDGTQYF. Full variable domain (rest looked up from reference TRBV19 and TRBJ2-3): DGGITQSPKYLFRKEGQNVTLSCEQNLNHDAMYWYRQDPGQGLRLIYYSQIVNDFQKGDIAEGYSVSREKKESFPLTVTSAQKNPTAFYLCASSSAKRTGDGTQYFGPGTRLTVL.

V is TRBV7-9 and J is TRBJ1-1, with D possibly being TRBD1 (6 bases). This CDR3 contains 14 residues. Germline V gene lookup returns CDR1 SEHNR and CDR2 FQNEAQ (reference sequence). Trimming cost V 6 bases and J 1 base, with 12 bases left between them. CDR3 residues: CASRPTGRNTEAFF. CDR3 DNA sequence: TGTGCCAGCAGGCCAACAGGGAGGAACACTGAAGCTTTCTTT.

The chain recombines TRBV19 with TRBJ1-1, with TRBD1 identical over 9 bases. In germline, CDR1 is LNHDA, CDR2 SQIVND (reference sequence). Trimming removed 7 bases from V and 7 bases from J; junction bases left unmatched: 10. CDR3 length equals 14 residues. Here the CDR3 DNA reads TGTGCCAGTACCCTAACAGGGGGCCGGGTTGAAGCTTTCTTT. Translation: CASTLTGGRVEAFF.

This rearrangement joins TRBV29-1 to TRBJ2-1; 11 nucleotides agree with TRBD1. The trim removed 5 bases at V and 7 bases at J, leaving 7 bases unmatched. The CDR3 consists of 14 residues. Per germline, CDR1 SQVTM and CDR2 ANQGSEA. The CDR3 is CSVTPGQGVNEQFF. DNA for the CDR3: TGCAGCGTTACGCCGGGACAGGGGGTTAATGAGCAGTTCTTC.

V gene TRBV27 combines with J gene TRBJ1-1; D may be TRBD1 (6 bases). CDR3 size: 14 residues. Per germline, CDR1 MNHEY and CDR2 SMNVEV (reference sequence). V lost 2 bases and J lost 0, with 7 bases in between. The CDR3 here is CASSLRGLNTEAFF. CDR3 nucleotides: TGTGCCAGCAGTTTAAGGGGGTTGAACACTGAAGCTTTCTTT.

This chain uses TRBV4-1 with TRBJ1-6, with no clear D. CDR1 is MGHRA, CDR2 YSYEKL, per germline. The CDR3 contains 14 residues. V was cut by 0 bases and J by 14 bases, with 14 bases left in between. The CDR3 nucleotides read TGCGCCAGCAGCCAAGAAGTTTCGGGGAAGGCCCTCCACTTT. Protein: CASSQEVSGKALHF.

The chain couples TRBV6-5 to TRBJ2-7; D gene ambiguous. Deletions cut 6 bases from V and 0 bases from J, with 6 bases between. The germline CDR1 and CDR2 sequences are MNHEY and SVGAGI. The CDR3 is 12 residues long. The CDR3 loop reads CASSPSSYEQYF. The CDR3 DNA reads TGTGCCAGCAGCCCGAGCTCCTACGAGCAGTACTTC.

The chain combines TRBV20-1 with TRBJ2-1; 8 positions match TRBD1. V lost 5 bases, J lost 10 bases, and 4 bases stayed unmatched. This CDR3 comprises 11 residues. Per germline, CDR1 DFQATT and CDR2 SNEGSKA (reference sequence). The CDR3 nucleotides are TGCAGTGCTGCGGGACAGGCGGAGCAGTTCTTC. This encodes CSAAGQAEQFF.

The chain employs TRBV14 and TRBJ1-1; D might be TRBD1 (6 bases). CDR3 size: 15 residues. Looked up from germline, CDR1 is SGHDN and CDR2 is FVKESK. The germline V and J ends were trimmed by 1 base and 5 bases, with 14 bases remaining between them. The CDR3 here is CASSQGLGRGTEAFF. The DNA for the CDR3 is TGTGCCAGCAGCCAAGGGTTGGGTAGGGGGACTGAAGCTTTCTTT.

This sequence joins TRBV30 and TRBJ2-2; 11 nucleotides agree with TRBD2. J was trimmed by 1 base and V by 3 bases; bases with no gene match: 7. Germline V lookup: CDR1 GTSNPN, CDR2 SVGIG (reference sequence). The CDR3 loop spans 17 amino acids. The CDR3, as DNA: TGTGCCTGGAGGGCACCGGGACTAGCGGTGAACACCGGGGAGCTGTTTTTT. Translated, it gives CAWRAPGLAVNTGELFF.

V is TRBV29-1 and J is TRBJ1-1; D ambiguous. The germline gives CDR1 SQVTM, CDR2 ANQGSEA. V was pared by 3 bases and J by 0 bases, with 8 bases between. The length of the CDR3 is 13 residues. The CDR3 here is CSVERGMNTEAFF. In DNA, the CDR3 is TGCAGCGTTGAGCGAGGGATGAACACTGAAGCTTTCTTT.

The rearrangement joins TRBV3-1 (or the pseudogene TRBV3-2) to TRBJ2-5, with a possible D match to TRBD2 (5 bases). V shed 2 bases and J shed 6 bases, with 16 bases lying between them. Germline V CDR1 and CDR2: LGHDT, YNNKEL (reference sequence). This CDR3 has 15 amino acids. Written as DNA, the CDR3 is TGTGCCAGCAGCCAACCGACTGGAGGACGGAAGACCCAGTACTTC. Its translation is CASSQPTGGRKTQYF.

V usage is TRBV7-2 and J usage is TRBJ2-6; no reliable D call. Looked up from germline, CDR1 is SGHTA and CDR2 is FQGNSA. The V end was cut by 1 base, the J end by 0 bases, with 10 bases between. The CDR3 contains 17 residues. CDR3 loop: CASSLGNLLSGANVLTF. The DNA for the CDR3 is TGTGCCAGCAGCTTAGGGAACTTACTCTCTGGGGCCAACGTCCTGACTTTC.

The rearrangement uses TRBV9 and TRBJ2-2; 8 bases line up with TRBD2. Germline-derived CDR1 and CDR2 are SGDLS and YYNGEE. V gave up 1 base and J gave up 4 bases; unmatched junction bases: 3. This CDR3 is 15 amino acids long. The CDR3 here is CASSVMSGSTGELFF. The DNA of the CDR3 is TGTGCCAGCAGCGTAATGAGCGGGAGCACCGGGGAGCTGTTTTTT.